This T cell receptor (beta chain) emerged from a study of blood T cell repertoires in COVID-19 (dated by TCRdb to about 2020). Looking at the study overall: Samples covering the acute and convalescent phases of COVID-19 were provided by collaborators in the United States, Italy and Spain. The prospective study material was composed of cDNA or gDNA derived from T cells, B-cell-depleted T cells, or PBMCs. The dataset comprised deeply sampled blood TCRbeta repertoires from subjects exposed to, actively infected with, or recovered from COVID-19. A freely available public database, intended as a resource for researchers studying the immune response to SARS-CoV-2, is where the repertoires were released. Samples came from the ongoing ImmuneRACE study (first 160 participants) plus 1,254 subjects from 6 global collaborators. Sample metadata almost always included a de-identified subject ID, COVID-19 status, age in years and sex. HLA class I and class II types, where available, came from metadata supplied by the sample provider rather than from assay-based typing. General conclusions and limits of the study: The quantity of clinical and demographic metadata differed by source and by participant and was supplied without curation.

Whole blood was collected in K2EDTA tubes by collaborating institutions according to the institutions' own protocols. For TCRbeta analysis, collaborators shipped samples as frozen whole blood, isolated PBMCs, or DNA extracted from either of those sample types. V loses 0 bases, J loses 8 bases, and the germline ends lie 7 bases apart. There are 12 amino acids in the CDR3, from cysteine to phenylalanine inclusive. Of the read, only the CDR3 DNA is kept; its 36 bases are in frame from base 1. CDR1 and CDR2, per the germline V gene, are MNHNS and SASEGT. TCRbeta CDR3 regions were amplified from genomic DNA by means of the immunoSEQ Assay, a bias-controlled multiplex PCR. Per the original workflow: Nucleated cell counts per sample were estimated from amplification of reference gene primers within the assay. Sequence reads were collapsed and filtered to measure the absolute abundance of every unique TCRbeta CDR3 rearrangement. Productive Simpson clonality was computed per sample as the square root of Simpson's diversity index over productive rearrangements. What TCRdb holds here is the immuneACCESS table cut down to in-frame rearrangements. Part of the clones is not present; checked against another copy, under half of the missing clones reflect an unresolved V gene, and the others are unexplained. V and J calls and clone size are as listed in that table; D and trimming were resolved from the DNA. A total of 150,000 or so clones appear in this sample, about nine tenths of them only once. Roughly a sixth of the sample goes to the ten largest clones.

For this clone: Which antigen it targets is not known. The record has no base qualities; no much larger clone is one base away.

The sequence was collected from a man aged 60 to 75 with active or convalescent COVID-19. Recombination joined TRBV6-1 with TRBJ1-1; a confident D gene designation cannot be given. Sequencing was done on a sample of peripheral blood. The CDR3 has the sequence CASSEARREAFF. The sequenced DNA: TGTGCCAGCAGTGAAGCGAGGCGGGAAGCTTTCTTT.